These 27 T cell receptor beta chains share one sample of origin, sequenced in a study of vaccination and CD4 T cells after COVID-19. MiXCR, applied by TCRdb to the PCR reads, yields one record per CDR3 protein. This sample has about 15,000 distinct CDR3 sequences, with about 70% found just once. Sequenced material: CD4+ T cells from blood, taken after SARS-CoV-2 vaccination. These TCRs come from a human donor who had recovered from COVID-19.

CDR3 sequence reads: CASSQQGAQNTGELFF. CDR3 coding DNA: TGTGCCAGCAGCCAACAGGGGGCGCAGAACACCGGGGAGCTGTTTTTT. J is TRBJ2-2 and V is TRBV7-2, with TRBD1 matching over 9 bases. The germline V gene has CDR1 SGHTA and CDR2 FQGNSA. This CDR3 is 16 amino acids long. Trimming at V came to 5 bases and at J to 1 base, leaving 5 bases not matched to a gene.

Only a few counts were recorded for this clonotype. The chain has TRBV15 and TRBJ2-2; 8 bases align to TRBD1. Trimming took 2 bases from V and 4 from J; bases not matched to a gene: 21. Per the germline V gene, CDR1 is LNHNV and CDR2 is YYDKDF (reference sequence). The CDR3 consists of 21 residues. The DNA of the CDR3 is TGTGCCACCAGCAGATTGGGCCATCGAACAGGGGGGTTCAGGTTCACCGGGGAGCTGTTTTTT. Translating gives CATSRLGHRTGGFRFTGELFF.

There are a few counts of this clonotype. This chain connects TRBV19 to TRBJ1-1; 7 bases line up with TRBD1. The V gene end was trimmed by 5 bases and the J gene end by 4 bases; junction bases not matched to a gene: 4. From germline, CDR1 is LNHDA and CDR2 SQIVND (reference sequence). The CDR3 extends over 13 amino acids. CDR3 amino acids: CASSRNRGTEAFF. The CDR3 DNA is TGTGCCAGTAGTCGCAACAGGGGCACTGAAGCTTTCTTT.

This rearrangement joins TRBV5-1 to TRBJ2-7, with a possible D match to TRBD1 (5 bases). V lost 6 bases and J 3 bases, leaving 19 bases between the germline ends. Looked up from germline, CDR1 is SGHRS and CDR2 is YFSETQ. The CDR3 extends over 15 amino acids. For the CDR3, the DNA is TGCGCCAGCACTAGGGGCTCCGAGGCAAACTACGAGCAGTACTTC. Protein sequence: CASTRGSEANYEQYF.

V usage is TRBV5-8 and J usage is TRBJ2-7; 9 bases align to TRBD1. The CDR3 has 15 amino acids. From germline, CDR1 is SGHTS and CDR2 YDEGEE. J was trimmed by 5 bases and V by 2 bases; bases with no gene match: 8. The CDR3 bases are TGTGCCAGCAGCTTTTCCCGGGACAGGGTCCACGAGCAGTACTTC. Its protein is CASSFSRDRVHEQYF.

The chain couples TRBV6-1 to TRBJ2-5, with D possibly TRBD1 on 5 matching bases. This CDR3 spans 12 amino acids. CDR1 is MNHNS and CDR2 is SASEGT in the germline V gene. Trimming left V 7 bases short and J 3 bases short, with 9 bases between. The CDR3 coding sequence is TGTGCCAGCAAAGGGGCCGAAGAGACCCAGTACTTC. Translation: CASKGAEETQYF.

The rearrangement joins TRBV12-3 or TRBV12-4 to TRBJ1-4; D gene uncertain. This CDR3 is built from 19 residues. Deletions cut 2 bases from V and 2 bases from J, with 21 bases between. The CDR3: CASSLSIPRQHPTNEKLFF. In DNA, the CDR3 is TGTGCCAGCAGTTTATCAATCCCCCGGCAGCATCCTACTAATGAAAAACTGTTTTTT.

This clonotype was seen just once. The chain carries TRBV7-4 and TRBJ2-7; 12 bases match TRBD2. Germline lookup yields CDR1 SGHVT and CDR2 SQSDAQ. The CDR3 loop spans 18 amino acids. J was trimmed by 3 bases and V by 7 bases; bases with no gene match: 16. The CDR3 loop reads CASILRETSGSRSYEQYF. CDR3 DNA: TGTGCCAGCATTCTTAGGGAGACTAGCGGGAGCAGAAGCTACGAGCAGTACTTC.

V and J are TRBV20-1 and TRBJ1-2, with 8 bases fitting TRBD1. Germline lookup yields CDR1 DFQATT and CDR2 SNEGSKA (reference sequence). This CDR3 spans 11 amino acids. V gave up 1 base and J gave up 10 bases; unmatched junction bases: 2. In DNA, the CDR3 is TGCAGTGCTAGAGGACAGGGGTTCTACACCTTC. It is translated as CSARGQGFYTF.

V and J are TRBV6-1 and TRBJ1-2, with 10 nucleotides matching TRBD1. V was pared by 5 bases and J by 4 bases, with 7 bases of the junction left unmatched. The germline CDR1 and CDR2 sequences are MNHNS and SASEGT. The CDR3 runs 15 residues. CDR3 sequence: CASSTKTGGGYGYTF. Here the CDR3 DNA reads TGTGCCAGCAGTACAAAGACAGGGGGCGGCTATGGCTACACCTTC.

This clonotype turned up a few times. The V gene is TRBV24-1, the J gene TRBJ2-2; unclear D gene. CDR3 length: 15 amino acids. In germline, CDR1 is KGHDR, CDR2 SFDVKD. Trimming took off 0 bases at V and 2 bases at J, with 6 bases between the two ends. The CDR3 bases are TGTGCCACCAGTGATTTGGGCAGAAACACCGGGGAGCTGTTTTTT. This encodes CATSDLGRNTGELFF.

The CDR3 nucleotides read TGCAGTGCGGCCGCGGCGGCCCATCTTACCTACGAGCAGTACTTC. Translating it yields CSAAAAAHLTYEQYF. J is TRBJ2-7 and V is TRBV20-1; D remains unclear. Trimming cost V 6 bases and J 2 bases, with 20 bases left between them. CDR1 and CDR2 (germline): DFQATT, SNEGSKA (reference sequence). This CDR3 is built from 15 residues.

The CDR3 DNA follows: TGTGCCAGCACCCCCACTCCGTCTACCCAGTACTTC. Protein: CASTPTPSTQYF. The chain couples TRBV7-6 to TRBJ2-5, with D uncertain. The V end was cut by 7 bases, the J end by 8 bases, with 14 bases between. Per germline, CDR1 SGHVS and CDR2 FNYEAQ. There are 12 residues in the CDR3. Looking up the rest from reference TRBV7-6 and TRBJ2-5 gives the full variable domain: GAGVSQSPRYKVTKRGQDVALRCDPISGHVSLYWYRQALGQGPEFLTYFNYEAQQDKSGLPNDRFSAERPEGSISTLTIQRTEQRDSAMYRCASTPTPSTQYFGPGTRLLVL.

The chain combines TRBV6-1 with TRBJ2-7; TRBD2 agrees at 9 bases. Trimming removed 6 bases from V and 5 bases from J; junction bases left unmatched: 5. This CDR3 is 13 amino acids long. Germline assignment: CDR1 MNHNS and CDR2 SASEGT. This CDR3 is CASRVAGANEQYF. In nucleotides, the CDR3 is TGTGCCAGCAGGGTAGCGGGAGCCAACGAGCAGTACTTC.

This clonotype was detected only a few times. V and J are TRBV20-1 and TRBJ2-2; D remains ambiguous. V was pared by 0 bases and J by 1 base, with 6 bases between. The CDR3 runs 14 residues. Germline CDR1 reads DFQATT; CDR2 reads SNEGSKA (reference sequence). The DNA of the CDR3 is TGCAGTGCTAGAGATTTAGGGAACACCGGGGAGCTGTTTTTT. This codes for CSARDLGNTGELFF.

This clonotype was detected only a few times. The chain combines TRBV20-1 with TRBJ2-1; 13 bases agree with TRBD2. Germline V CDR1 and CDR2: DFQATT, SNEGSKA (reference sequence). The V gene end was trimmed by 4 bases and the J gene end by 6 bases; junction bases not matched to a gene: 3. This CDR3 has 14 amino acids. As DNA, the CDR3 is TGCAGTGCTATAAGGACTAGCGGGAGCAATGAGCAGTTCTTC. This sequence encodes CSAIRTSGSNEQFF.

In the case of this clonotype: No conserved phenylalanine or tryptophan is present at the end of the CDR3, so a read error is the likely explanation. The genes are TRBV10-3 and TRBJ2-5, with D perhaps being TRBD1 or TRBD2 (7 bases each). The CDR3 has 13 residues. The V and J ends lost 10 bases and 4 bases respectively, with 16 bases between them. CDR1 is ENHRY and CDR2 is SYGVKD in the germline V gene. In nucleotides, the CDR3 is TGTGCCAGCACCCCAGGGGGGGGAGAGACCCAGTACTCC. This encodes CASTPGGGETQYS.

The CDR3 sequence is CASSLRLAGPTGETQYF. The CDR3 DNA is TGTGCCAGCAGCTTGAGACTAGCGGGACCGACGGGGGAGACCCAGTACTTC. The V call is TRBV5-4, the J call TRBJ2-5; TRBD2 matches at 11 bases. The CDR3 sequence is 17 residues long. Germline CDR1 reads SGHNT; CDR2 reads YYREEE (reference sequence). Losses at the gene ends were 1 base for V and 5 bases for J; bases not matched to a gene: 10.

This clonotype was seen once. V gene TRBV28 combines with J gene TRBJ2-7; 7 bases line up with TRBD1. CDR1 is MDHEN and CDR2 is SYDVKM in the germline V gene. V was pared by 2 bases and J by 4 bases, with 17 bases of the junction left unmatched. The CDR3 sequence is 18 residues long. CDR3 in amino acids: CASSLVRQGGFLRYEQYF. The CDR3 coding sequence is TGTGCCAGCAGTTTAGTCCGACAGGGTGGGTTCCTGAGGTACGAGCAGTACTTC. Variable domain in full (rest from reference TRBV28 and TRBJ2-7): DVKVTQSSRYLVKRTGEKVFLECVQDMDHENMFWYRQDPGLGLRLIYFSYDVKMKEKGDIPEGYSVSREKKERFSLILESASTNQTSMYLCASSLVRQGGFLRYEQYFGPGTRLTVT.

The chain couples TRBV11-2 to TRBJ2-7; 8 positions agree with TRBD1. This CDR3 region has 16 residues. V was clipped by 2 bases and J by 6 bases; unmatched bases: 12. Germline lookup yields CDR1 SGHAT and CDR2 FQNNGV. The CDR3 loop is CASSLHTGTGLGEQYF. As DNA, the CDR3 is TGTGCCAGCAGCTTACATACCGGGACAGGTCTTGGCGAGCAGTACTTC.

V is TRBV9 and J is TRBJ1-6; TRBD1 aligns across 10 bases. Germline values: CDR1 SGDLS, CDR2 YYNGEE. The ends lost 3 bases at V and 14 bases at J; junction bases unmatched: 11. CDR3 length: 15 residues. The CDR3 region is CASSGTTGGRTTLHF. The CDR3 nucleotides are TGTGCCAGCAGCGGAACGACAGGGGGCCGTACAACCCTCCACTTT.

This chain links TRBV2 with TRBJ2-2; the D gene is possibly TRBD2 (5 bases). Germline V gene data show CDR1 as SNHLY and CDR2 as FYNNEI. Trimming left V 11 bases short and J 6 bases short, with 19 bases between. This CDR3 spans 14 amino acids. Here the CDR3 DNA reads TGTGCCGGACGGAACGGGCTGAGGGCCGGGGAGCTGTTTTTT. Amino acid sequence: CAGRNGLRAGELFF. Combining the CDR3 with reference TRBV2 and TRBJ2-2 gives the whole variable domain EPEVTQTPSHQVTQMGQEVILRCVPISNHLYFYWYRQILGQKVEFLVSFYNNEISEKSEIFDDQFSVERPDGSNFTLKIRSTKLEDSAMYFCAGRNGLRAGELFFGEGSRLTVL.

The table lists this clonotype with a few counts. V and J are TRBV7-9 and TRBJ1-2; the D gene is possibly TRBD1 (6 bases). Trimming cost V 1 base and J 6 bases, with 9 bases left between them. Germline CDR1 reads SEHNR; CDR2 reads FQNEAQ (reference sequence). This CDR3 region has 13 residues. The chain's CDR3 is CASSLGGGNGYTF. CDR3 DNA sequence: TGTGCCAGCAGCTTAGGAGGGGGTAATGGCTACACCTTC.

This clonotype was found a few times. The chain combines TRBV20-1 with TRBJ2-1; 10 bases are shared with TRBD2. Germline V gene data show CDR1 as DFQATT and CDR2 as SNEGSKA (reference sequence). The V gene end was trimmed by 8 bases and the J gene end by 10 bases; junction bases not matched to a gene: 5. The CDR3 is 11 residues long. CDR3 sequence: CSLDSGREQFF. The CDR3 DNA reads as TGCAGTCTTGATAGCGGGAGGGAGCAGTTCTTC.

The chain joins TRBV5-1 to TRBJ2-2; D call uncertain. CDR3 length: 14 amino acids. The germline V gene encodes CDR1 SGHRS and CDR2 YFSETQ. V dropped 5 bases and J dropped 2 bases, with 10 bases sitting between them. The CDR3 DNA sequence: TGCGCCAGCAGAGGCGTACTCAACACCGGGGAGCTGTTTTTT. Its translation is CASRGVLNTGELFF.

The chain carries TRBV28 and TRBJ1-2; TRBD1 aligns across 8 bases. V shed 8 bases, J shed 5 bases, and the junction held 4 bases outside the gene matches. Germline values: CDR1 MDHEN, CDR2 SYDVKM. The CDR3 covers 12 residues. The CDR3 nucleotides read TGTGCCAGCCATTACAGGGGGTATGGCTACACCTTC. Translating it yields CASHYRGYGYTF.

This clonotype was seen a handful of times. The CDR3: CASSWDRVGRNTEAFF. CDR3 in DNA: TGTGCCAGTAGTTGGGACAGGGTAGGTCGAAACACTGAAGCTTTCTTT. The chain joins TRBV19 to TRBJ1-1, with 9 nucleotides matching TRBD1. There are 16 residues in the CDR3. CDR1 and CDR2 (germline): LNHDA, SQIVND (reference sequence). With V trimmed by 5 bases and J by 2 bases, 9 bases remained unmatched.